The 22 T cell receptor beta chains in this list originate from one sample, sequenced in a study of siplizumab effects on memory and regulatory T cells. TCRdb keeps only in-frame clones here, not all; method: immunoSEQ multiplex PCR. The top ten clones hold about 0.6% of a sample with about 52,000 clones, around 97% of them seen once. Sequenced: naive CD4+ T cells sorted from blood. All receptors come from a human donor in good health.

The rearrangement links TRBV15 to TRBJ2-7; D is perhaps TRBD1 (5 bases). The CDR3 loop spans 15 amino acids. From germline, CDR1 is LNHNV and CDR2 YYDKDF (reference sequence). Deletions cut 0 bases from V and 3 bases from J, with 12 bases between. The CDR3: CATSRDGALFYEQYF. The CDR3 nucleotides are TGTGCCACCAGCAGAGATGGGGCCCTATTCTACGAGCAGTACTTC. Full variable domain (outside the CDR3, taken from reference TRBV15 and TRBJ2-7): DAMVIQNPRYQVTQFGKPVTLSCSQTLNHNVMYWYQQKSSQAPKLLFHYYDKDFNNEADTPDNFQSRRPNTSFCFLDIRSPGLGDTAMYLCATSRDGALFYEQYFGPGTRLTVT.

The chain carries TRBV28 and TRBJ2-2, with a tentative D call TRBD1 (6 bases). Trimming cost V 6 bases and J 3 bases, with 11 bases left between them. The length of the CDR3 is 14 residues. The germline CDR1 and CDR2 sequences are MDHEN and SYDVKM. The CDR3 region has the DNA TGTGCCAGCAGCTCCCAGGGGCACACCGGGGAGCTGTTTTTT. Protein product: CASSSQGHTGELFF. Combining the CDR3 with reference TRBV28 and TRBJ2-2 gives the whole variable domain DVKVTQSSRYLVKRTGEKVFLECVQDMDHENMFWYRQDPGLGLRLIYFSYDVKMKEKGDIPEGYSVSREKKERFSLILESASTNQTSMYLCASSSQGHTGELFFGEGSRLTVL.

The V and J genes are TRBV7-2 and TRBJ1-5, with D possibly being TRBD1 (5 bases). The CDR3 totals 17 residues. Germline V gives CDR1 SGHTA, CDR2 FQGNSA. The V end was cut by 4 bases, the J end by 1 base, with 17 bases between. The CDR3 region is CASSSGTPGLSNQPQHF. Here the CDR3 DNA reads TGTGCCAGCAGCTCTGGGACCCCAGGACTGAGCAATCAGCCCCAGCATTTT. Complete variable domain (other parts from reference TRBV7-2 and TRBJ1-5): GAGVSQSPSNKVTEKGKDVELRCDPISGHTALYWYRQSLGQGLEFLIYFQGNSAPDKSGLPSDRFSAERTGGSVSTLTIQRTQQEDSAVYLCASSSGTPGLSNQPQHFGDGTRLSIL.

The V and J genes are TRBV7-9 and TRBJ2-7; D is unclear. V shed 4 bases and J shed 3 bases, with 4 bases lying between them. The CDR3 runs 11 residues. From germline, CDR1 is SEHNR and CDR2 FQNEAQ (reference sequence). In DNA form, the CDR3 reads TGTGCCAGCAGCTCGCACTACGAGCAGTACTTC. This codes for CASSSHYEQYF. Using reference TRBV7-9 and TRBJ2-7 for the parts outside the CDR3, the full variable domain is DTGVSQNPRHKITKRGQNVTFRCDPISEHNRLYWYRQTLGQGPEFLTYFQNEAQLEKSRLLSDRFSAERPKGSFSTLEIQRTEQGDSAMYLCASSSHYEQYFGPGTRLTVT.

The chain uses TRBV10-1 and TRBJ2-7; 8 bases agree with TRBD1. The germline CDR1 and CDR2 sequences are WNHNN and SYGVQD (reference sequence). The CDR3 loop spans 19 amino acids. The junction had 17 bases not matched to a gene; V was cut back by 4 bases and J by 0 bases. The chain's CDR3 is CASSVSQGAGDRHSYEQYF. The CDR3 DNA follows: TGCGCCAGCAGTGTGTCTCAAGGCGCCGGGGACAGGCACTCCTACGAGCAGTACTTC.

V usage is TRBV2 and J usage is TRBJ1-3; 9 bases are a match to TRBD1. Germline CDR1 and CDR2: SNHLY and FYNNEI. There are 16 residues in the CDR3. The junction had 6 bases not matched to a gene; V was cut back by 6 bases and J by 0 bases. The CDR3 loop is CASSWGTGFSGNTIYF. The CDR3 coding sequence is TGTGCCAGCAGCTGGGGGACAGGGTTCTCTGGAAACACCATATATTTT. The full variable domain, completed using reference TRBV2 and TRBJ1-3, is EPEVTQTPSHQVTQMGQEVILRCVPISNHLYFYWYRQILGQKVEFLVSFYNNEISEKSEIFDDQFSVERPDGSNFTLKIRSTKLEDSAMYFCASSWGTGFSGNTIYFGEGSWLTVV.

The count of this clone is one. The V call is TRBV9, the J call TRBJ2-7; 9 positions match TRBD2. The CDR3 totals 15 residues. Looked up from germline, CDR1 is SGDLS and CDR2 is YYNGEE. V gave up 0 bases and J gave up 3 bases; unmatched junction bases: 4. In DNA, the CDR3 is TGTGCCAGCAGCGTAGGACTAGCGGAGAACTACGAGCAGTACTTC. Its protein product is CASSVGLAENYEQYF.

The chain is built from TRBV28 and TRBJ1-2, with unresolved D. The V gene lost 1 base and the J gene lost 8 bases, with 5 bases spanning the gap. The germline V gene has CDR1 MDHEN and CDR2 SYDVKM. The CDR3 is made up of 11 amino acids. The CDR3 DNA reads TGTGCCAGCAGTTTATCTATGGGCTACACCTTC. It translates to CASSLSMGYTF.

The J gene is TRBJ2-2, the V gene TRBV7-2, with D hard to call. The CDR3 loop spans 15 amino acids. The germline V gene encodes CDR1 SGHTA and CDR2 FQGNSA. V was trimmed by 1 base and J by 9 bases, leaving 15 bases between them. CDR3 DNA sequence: TGTGCCAGCAGCTTAGACGGGCAAGTCGGCCGGGAGCTGTTTTTT. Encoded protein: CASSLDGQVGRELFF. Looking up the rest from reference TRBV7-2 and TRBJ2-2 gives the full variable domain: GAGVSQSPSNKVTEKGKDVELRCDPISGHTALYWYRQSLGQGLEFLIYFQGNSAPDKSGLPSDRFSAERTGGSVSTLTIQRTQQEDSAVYLCASSLDGQVGRELFFGEGSRLTVL.

The chain's CDR3 is CASSVDPGGEKLFF. The CDR3 bases are TGTGCCAGCAGCGTAGATCCGGGCGGCGAAAAACTGTTTTTT. The V gene is TRBV9, the J gene TRBJ1-4; no definite D call. This CDR3 comprises 14 residues. The V gene lost 0 bases and the J gene lost 8 bases, with 11 bases spanning the gap. The V gene's germline CDR1 is SGDLS and CDR2 YYNGEE.

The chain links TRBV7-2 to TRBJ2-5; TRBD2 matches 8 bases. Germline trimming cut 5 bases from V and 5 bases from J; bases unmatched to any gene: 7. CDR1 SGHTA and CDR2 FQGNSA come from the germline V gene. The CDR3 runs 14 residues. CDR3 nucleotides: TGTGCCAGCAGCCATAGCGGGGCAGGGGAGACCCAGTACTTC. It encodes CASSHSGAGETQYF.

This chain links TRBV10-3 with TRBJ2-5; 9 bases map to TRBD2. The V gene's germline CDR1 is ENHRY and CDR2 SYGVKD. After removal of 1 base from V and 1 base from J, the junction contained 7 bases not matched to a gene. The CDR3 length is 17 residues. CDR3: CAISELLAGVTQETQYF. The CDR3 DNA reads TGTGCCATCAGTGAGTTGTTAGCGGGAGTTACCCAAGAGACCCAGTACTTC.

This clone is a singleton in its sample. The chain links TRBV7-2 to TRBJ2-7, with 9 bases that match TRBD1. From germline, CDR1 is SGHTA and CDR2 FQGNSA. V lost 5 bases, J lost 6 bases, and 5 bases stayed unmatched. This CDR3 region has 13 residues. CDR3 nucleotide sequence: TGTGCCAGCAGCAGAGGACAGGGGCCCGAGCAGTACTTC. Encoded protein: CASSRGQGPEQYF.

The CDR3: CASSPRTSGSNEQFF. In DNA, the CDR3 is TGTGCCAGCAGTCCACGGACTAGCGGGAGCAATGAGCAGTTCTTC. The chain carries TRBV27 and TRBJ2-1, with 13 bases that match TRBD2. Germline values: CDR1 MNHEY, CDR2 SMNVEV (reference sequence). The V gene end was trimmed by 5 bases and the J gene end by 6 bases; junction bases not matched to a gene: 4. The CDR3 contains 15 residues.

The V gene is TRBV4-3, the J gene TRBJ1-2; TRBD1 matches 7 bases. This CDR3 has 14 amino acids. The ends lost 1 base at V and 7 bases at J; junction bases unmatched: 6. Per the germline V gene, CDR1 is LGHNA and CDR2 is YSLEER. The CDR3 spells CASSQASGGFGYTF. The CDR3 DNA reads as TGCGCCAGCAGCCAAGCCTCAGGGGGATTTGGCTACACCTTC.

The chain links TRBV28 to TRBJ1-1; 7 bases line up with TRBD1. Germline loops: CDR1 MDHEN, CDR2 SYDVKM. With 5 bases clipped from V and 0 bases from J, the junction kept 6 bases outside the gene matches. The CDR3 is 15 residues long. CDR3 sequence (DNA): TGTGCCAGCAGTCAAGGGGGCGGCCTGAACACTGAAGCTTTCTTT. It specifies CASSQGGGLNTEAFF.

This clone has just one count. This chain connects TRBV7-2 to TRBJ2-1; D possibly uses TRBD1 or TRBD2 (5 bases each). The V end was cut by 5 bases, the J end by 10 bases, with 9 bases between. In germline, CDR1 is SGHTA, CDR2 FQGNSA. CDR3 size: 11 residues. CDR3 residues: CASSPGTEQFF. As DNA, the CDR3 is TGTGCCAGCAGCCCCGGGACGGAGCAGTTCTTC. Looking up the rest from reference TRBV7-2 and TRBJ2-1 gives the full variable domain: GAGVSQSPSNKVTEKGKDVELRCDPISGHTALYWYRQSLGQGLEFLIYFQGNSAPDKSGLPSDRFSAERTGGSVSTLTIQRTQQEDSAVYLCASSPGTEQFFGPGTRLTVL.

CDR3 in DNA: TGTGCCAGCAGCTTAGGGGGTCTTACCGGGGAGCTGTTTTTT. It specifies CASSLGGLTGELFF. This rearrangement joins TRBV11-3 to TRBJ2-2; D is unresolved. The V gene's germline CDR1 is SGHNT and CDR2 YENEEA. The CDR3 contains 14 residues. Trimming removed 1 base from V and 5 bases from J, with 8 bases in between.

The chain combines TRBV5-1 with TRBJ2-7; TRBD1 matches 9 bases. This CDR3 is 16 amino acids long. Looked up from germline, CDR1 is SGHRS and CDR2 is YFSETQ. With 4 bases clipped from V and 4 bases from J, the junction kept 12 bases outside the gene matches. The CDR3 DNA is TGCGCCAGCAGCGAAACCTTGACAGGGGGAGGATACGAGCAGTACTTC. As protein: CASSETLTGGGYEQYF. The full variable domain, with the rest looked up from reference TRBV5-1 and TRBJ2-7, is KAGVTQTPRYLIKTRGQQVTLSCSPISGHRSVSWYQQTPGQGLQFLFEYFSETQRNKGNFPGRFSGRQFSNSRSEMNVSTLELGDSALYLCASSETLTGGGYEQYFGPGTRLTVT.

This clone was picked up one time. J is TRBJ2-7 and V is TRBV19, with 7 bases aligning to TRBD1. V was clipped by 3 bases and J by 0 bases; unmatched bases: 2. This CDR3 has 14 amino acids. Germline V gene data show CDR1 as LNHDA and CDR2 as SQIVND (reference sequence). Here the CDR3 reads CASSIDRASYEQYF. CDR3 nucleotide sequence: TGTGCCAGTAGTATTGACAGGGCCTCCTACGAGCAGTACTTC.

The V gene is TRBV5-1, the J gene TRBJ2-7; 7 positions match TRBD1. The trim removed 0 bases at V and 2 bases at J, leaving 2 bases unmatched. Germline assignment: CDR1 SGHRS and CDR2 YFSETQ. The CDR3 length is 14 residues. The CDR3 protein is CASSLEQGTYEQYF. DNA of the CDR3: TGCGCCAGCAGCTTGGAACAGGGGACCTACGAGCAGTACTTC. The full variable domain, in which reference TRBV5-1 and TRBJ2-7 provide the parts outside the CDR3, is KAGVTQTPRYLIKTRGQQVTLSCSPISGHRSVSWYQQTPGQGLQFLFEYFSETQRNKGNFPGRFSGRQFSNSRSEMNVSTLELGDSALYLCASSLEQGTYEQYFGPGTRLTVT.

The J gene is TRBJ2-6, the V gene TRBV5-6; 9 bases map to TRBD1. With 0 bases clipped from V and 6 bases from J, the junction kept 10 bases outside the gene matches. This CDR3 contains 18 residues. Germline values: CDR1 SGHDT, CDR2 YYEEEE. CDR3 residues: CASSLAGQGRPLANVLTF. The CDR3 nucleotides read TGTGCCAGCAGCTTGGCGGGACAGGGTCGTCCCCTGGCCAACGTCCTGACTTTC.